These T cell receptor beta chains were read from a single sample in a study of T-cell reconstitution after alpha-beta-depleted transplantation in children. In TCRdb, the PCR reads were re-called with MiXCR into one record per CDR3 protein. This table has about 230,000 distinct CDR3 sequences, roughly a tenth appearing once. This specimen consisted of PBMCs from the stem cell graft donor, obtained from the stem cell graft. The receptors come from a human donor who donated a stem cell graft to a child with SCID. Both conserved end residues are part of each CDR3. Each record gives: V gene, clone size, J gene, CDR3 length, D gene, CDR3 DNA, CDR3 protein. The D gene is left open where the match is weak. Not every row has a clone size; where given, it reads once, few, many or a size class.

TRBV5-1	many	TRBJ2-5	16	TRBD2	TGCGCCAGCAGCTTATCGTCTAGCGGGGCCCAAGAGACCCAGTACTTC	CASSLSSSGAQETQYF
TRBV6-2/TRBV6-3	NA	TRBJ1-2	13	NA	TGTGCCAGCAGCAACCAGGTTAACTATGGCTACTCCTTC	CASSNQVNYGYSF
TRBV5-1	many	TRBJ2-2	15	TRBD1	TGCGCCAGCAGCTTTATGACAGGGGGAGTCGGGGAGCTGTTTTTT	CASSFMTGGVGELFF
TRBV5-6	NA	TRBJ2-1	17	NA	TGTGCCAGCAGCTTTGGAGGGGGCCCTATCTCCTACAATGAGCAGTTCTTC	CASSFGGGPISYNEQFF
TRBV25-1	many	TRBJ1-5	20	NA	TGTGCCAGCAGTCCTAAGGGGCCCCCAGGGGACGGTGTAGGCAATCAGCCCCAGCATTTT	CASSPKGPPGDGVGNQPQHF
TRBV5-1	many	TRBJ1-1	14	NA	TGCGCCAGCAGCTCGGACGGTATGAACACTGAAGCTTTCTTT	CASSSDGMNTEAFF
TRBV29-1	NA	TRBJ1-1	14	NA	TGCAGCGTTTCCTCGTTAGGGAGGAACACTGAAGCTTTCTTT	CSVSSLGRNTEAFF
TRBV29-1	few	TRBJ1-1	16	NA	TGCAGCGTGCGAGAGATAAGAGACGGGATTCACACTGAAGCTTTCTTT	CSVREIRDGIHTEAFF
TRBV5-1	many	TRBJ1-1	14	NA	TGCGCCAGCAGCTTGGACGGGGGCTACACTGAAGCTTTCTTT	CASSLDGGYTEAFF
TRBV7-2	many	TRBJ1-4	15	NA	TGTGCCAGCAGCCTCAACAGCCCAGGGACGGAAAAACTGTTTTTT	CASSLNSPGTEKLFF
TRBV7-2	many	TRBJ1-4	16	NA	TGTGCCAGCAGCTTAGCGGCAGGGTACCAAGGCGAAAAACTGTTTTTT	CASSLAAGYQGEKLFF
TRBV7-2	many	TRBJ1-2	14	NA	TGTGCCAGCAGCTTTTCCCAGGGGAACTATGGCTACACCTTC	CASSFSQGNYGYTF
TRBV6-1	many	TRBJ1-2	14	NA	TGTGCCAGCAGGCCACATTGGGCTAACTATGGCTACACCTTC	CASRPHWANYGYTF
TRBV5-1	many	TRBJ1-2	14	NA	TGCGCCAGCAGCTGGACACCGACATCCTATGGCTACACCTTC	CASSWTPTSYGYTF
TRBV28	many	TRBJ1-5	16	TRBD1	TGTGCCAGCGGGGGTTCTTCCGGGACAGTAAATCAGCCCCAGCATTTT	CASGGSSGTVNQPQHF
TRBV4-1	many	TRBJ1-2	14	TRBD1	TGCGCCAGCAGAACCGGGACAGGGGGCTCTGGCTACACCTTC	CASRTGTGGSGYTF
TRBV20-1	many	TRBJ2-5	13	NA	TGCAGTGCTAGCAGGGTAGCTCAAGAGACCCAGTACTTC	CSASRVAQETQYF
TRBV5-1	NA	TRBJ2-1	20	TRBD1	TGCGCCAGCAGCTTGACCATCCGTGAATGGGGACAGACCGCCTACAATGAGCAGTTCTTC	CASSLTIREWGQTAYNEQFF
TRBV10-3	NA	TRBJ2-7	13	TRBD1	TGTGCCATCAGGACAGGGGGATTCTACGAGCAGTACTTC	CAIRTGGFYEQYF
TRBV6-5	many	TRBJ2-5	11	NA	TGTGCCAGCAGGAATCAAGAGACCCAGTACTTC	CASRNQETQYF
TRBV20-1	many	TRBJ1-1	15	TRBD1	TGCAGTGCAGCTGGGACAGGGGCTATGAACACTGAAGCTTTCTTT	CSAAGTGAMNTEAFF
TRBV5-1	many	TRBJ1-1	15	NA	TGCGCCAGCAGCTGGGAACCAAACATGAACACTGAAGCTTTCTTT	CASSWEPNMNTEAFF
TRBV5-1	many	TRBJ2-1	13	NA	TGCGCCAGCAGCTTCGAGACCTACAATGAGCAGTTCTTC	CASSFETYNEQFF
TRBV2	many	TRBJ1-5	14	NA	TGTGCCAGCAGTGACATCGGCCAGACTCAGCCCCAGCATTTT	CASSDIGQTQPQHF
TRBV20-1	many	TRBJ2-7	13	TRBD1	TGCAGTGCTACCGGGACAGGGACTATCGAGCAGTACTTC	CSATGTGTIEQYF
TRBV11-1	NA	TRBJ2-2	18	NA	TGTGCCAGCAGCCTCGACCCTCACATCCCGGGGAACACCGGGGAGCTGTTTTTT	CASSLDPHIPGNTGELFF
TRBV28	NA	TRBJ1-6	14	NA	TGTGCCAGCAGTCCCAGACAGATCAATTCACCCCTCCACTTT	CASSPRQINSPLHF
TRBV5-1	many	TRBJ1-1	15	NA	TGCGCCAGCAGCTTGGGGGCTACAACGAACACTGAAGCTTTCTTT	CASSLGATTNTEAFF
TRBV5-1	many	TRBJ1-2	15	NA	TGCGCCAGCAGCTTGGATGGCGCGACAGTCTATGGCTACACCTTC	CASSLDGATVYGYTF
TRBV7-8	few	TRBJ1-5	16	TRBD1	TGTGCCAGCAGCTACTTCCAGGGGGCGGGAAATCAGCCCCAGCATTTT	CASSYFQGAGNQPQHF
TRBV18	many	TRBJ2-3	14	NA	TGTGCCAGCCGTTCGGCAGGGACCACAGATACGCAGTATTTT	CASRSAGTTDTQYF
TRBV10-3	few	TRBJ2-7	16	NA	TGTGCCATCAGTGAGTCAGGCGGCAGCGTGTGGTACGAGCAGTACTTC	CAISESGGSVWYEQYF
TRBV9	many	TRBJ2-3	16	TRBD2	TGTGCCAGCAGCTCACTCGGGGGGGGGATGGAAGATACGCAGTATTTT	CASSSLGGGMEDTQYF
TRBV12-3/TRBV12-4	NA	TRBJ1-1	15	TRBD1	TGTGCCAGCAGTTTAAGGCGGGACAGGGTAACTGAAGCTTTCTTT	CASSLRRDRVTEAFF
TRBV20-1	many	TRBJ1-2	13	NA	TGCAGTGCCTCAGAGGGGGGAATCTATGGCTACACCTTC	CSASEGGIYGYTF
TRBV12-3/TRBV12-4	many	TRBJ1-1	14	NA	TGTGCCAGCAGTTTGACCGGGGCGGTCACTGAAGCTTTCTTT	CASSLTGAVTEAFF
TRBV4-2	many	TRBJ1-6	15	NA	TGTGCCAGCAGCCGGGATGGGATATCAAATTCACCCCTCCACTTT	CASSRDGISNSPLHF
TRBV7-3	many	TRBJ2-3	14	NA	TGTGCCAGCAGCTTCGGGACTCACACAGATACGCAGTATTTT	CASSFGTHTDTQYF
TRBV12-3/TRBV12-4	many	TRBJ2-5	13	NA	TGTGCCAGCAGCCCGGACGGACAAGAGACCCAGTACTTC	CASSPDGQETQYF
TRBV2	many	TRBJ2-6	13	NA	TGTGCCAGCAGTGATAGGCTTGGGAACGTCCTGACTTTC	CASSDRLGNVLTF
TRBV7-6	many	TRBJ1-1	14	NA	TGTGCCAGCAGCTTAGCTCGGGTAGCGACTGAAGCTTTCTTT	CASSLARVATEAFF
TRBV10-2	many	TRBJ2-1	14	NA	TGCGCCAGCGGAAGACAGGATCTAGGCAATGAGCAGTTCTTC	CASGRQDLGNEQFF
TRBV7-7	few	TRBJ2-2	14	NA	TGTGCCAGCAGCTTAGCGCGCGGGACCGGGGAGCTGTTTTTT	CASSLARGTGELFF
TRBV5-1	many	TRBJ2-5	15	TRBD1	TGCGCCAGCAGCTTTAGACAGGGGTCCCAAGAGACCCAGTACTTC	CASSFRQGSQETQYF
TRBV20-1	NA	TRBJ1-2	14	NA	TGCAGTGCCCTGGGGGCGAGGGGGAAGGGTGGCTACACCTTC	CSALGARGKGGYTF
TRBV28	many	TRBJ2-3	17	TRBD2	TGTGCCAGCAGTTTATCAGCGCTAGCGGGGGTCACAGATACGCAGTATTTT	CASSLSALAGVTDTQYF
TRBV19	few	TRBJ2-2	14	NA	TGTGCCAGTAGTATGGGCTATTACACCGGGGAGCTGTTTTTT	CASSMGYYTGELFF
TRBV5-1	many	TRBJ1-1	15	NA	TGCGCCAGCAGCTTTGGGGCAGCCGGTAGCACTGAAGCTTTCTTT	CASSFGAAGSTEAFF
TRBV6-2/TRBV6-3	many	TRBJ2-6	13	NA	TGTGCCAGCAATCCAGCTGGGGCCAACGTCCTGACTTTC	CASNPAGANVLTF
TRBV7-9	many	TRBJ2-3	16	NA	TGTGCCAGCAGCCGCCGGTTAACGGGACGGCCAGATACGCAGTATTTT	CASSRRLTGRPDTQYF
TRBV5-1	many	TRBJ1-1	14	NA	TGCGCCAGCAGCCCCGGCGGGGGAGGAACTGAAGCTTTCTTT	CASSPGGGGTEAFF
TRBV20-1	many	TRBJ2-3	18	NA	TGCAGTGCTAGAGATCCCGACTTACTCGATTTTAGCACAGATACGCAGTATTTT	CSARDPDLLDFSTDTQYF
TRBV5-3	NA	TRBJ2-7	13	NA	TGTGCCATGGGCCACGGGGCCTCCTACGAGCAGTACTTC	CAMGHGASYEQYF
TRBV10-3	few	TRBJ2-7	16	TRBD1	TGTGCCATCAGTGACTTTGTGGACAGGCGACCCTACGAGCAGTACTTC	CAISDFVDRRPYEQYF
TRBV20-1	many	TRBJ1-6	13	NA	TGCAGTGCTAGTGAGAGGGATAATTCACCCCTCCACTTT	CSASERDNSPLHF
TRBV19	many	TRBJ1-5	16	TRBD1	TGTGCCAGTCGATCGGGAGGACAGGGGGGAAATCAGCCCCAGCATTTT	CASRSGGQGGNQPQHF
TRBV12-3/TRBV12-4	many	TRBJ1-1	13	NA	TGTGCCAGCAGTTTTGGCGCGATGACTGAAGCTTTCTTT	CASSFGAMTEAFF
TRBV4-3	many	TRBJ2-1	15	NA	TGCGCCAGCAGCCAAGATGGTCGGAGTTACAATGAGCAGTTCTTC	CASSQDGRSYNEQFF
TRBV5-1	many	TRBJ2-1	14	TRBD2	TGCGCCAGCAGCCAGACTAGCGGGAGGAATGAGCAGTTCTTC	CASSQTSGRNEQFF